This T cell receptor beta chain comes out of a study of control samples from healthy donors and cancer patients. Using immunoSEQ multiplex PCR, the repertoire was profiled, and TCRdb retains in-frame clones only, with some absent. There are roughly 150,000 clones in the sample; around 90% occur only once, and roughly 1.7% lies in the top ten. This receptor was obtained from a man between 18 and 29 years old in good health. Sample: blood.

CDR3 coding DNA: TGTGCCAGCAGCCAAGTCACTAGCGCCACAGATACGCAGTATTTT. Its translation is CASSQVTSATDTQYF. The chain employs TRBV3-1 (or the pseudogene TRBV3-2) and TRBJ2-3, with 7 bases lining up with TRBD2. The CDR3 spans 15 residues. V lost 1 base, J lost 2 bases, and 3 bases stayed unmatched. Per the germline V gene, CDR1 is LGHDT and CDR2 is YNNKEL (reference sequence).